A selection of T cell receptor beta chains follows, all from one sample in a study of response to subunit inactivated influenza vaccine. Each CDR3 protein is one row after TCRdb ran MiXCR on the RT-PCR reads. Of 290,000 or so distinct CDR3 sequences listed, about 20% are singletons. Sample: PBMCs from blood, taken approximately 20 months after vaccination. The receptors derive from a man between 50 and 75 years old who received an inactivated influenza vaccine. The CDR3 runs from the conserved cysteine through the conserved F or W. Fields, in order: D gene, V gene, J gene, CDR3 length, clone size, CDR3 DNA, CDR3 protein. A D gene is named only where the DNA matches it firmly. The size of a clone is reported for some rows only, either as once, few or many, or as a class for expanded clones.

>NA|TRBV6-2/TRBV6-3|TRBJ1-1|14|few
TGTGCCAGCAGTTATTGGGGAGCCGACACTGAAGCTTTCTTT
CASSYWGADTEAFF
>NA|TRBV5-5|TRBJ2-7|15|few
TGTGCCAGCAGCTTGGGTGGACACGGCGCCTACGAGCAGTACTTC
CASSLGGHGAYEQYF
>TRBD1|TRBV5-1|TRBJ2-7|15|NA
TGCGCCAGCAGCTTGAACCACAGGGGCTCCTACGAGCAGTACTTC
CASSLNHRGSYEQYF
>NA|TRBV4-1|TRBJ1-5|13|few
TGCGCCAGCAGCCAAACAGGGAATCAGCCCCAGCATTTT
CASSQTGNQPQHF
>NA|TRBV15|TRBJ1-4|15|NA
TGTGCCACCAGCAGAGATTTAAATAGTCCGGATGGACTGTTTTTT
CATSRDLNSPDGLFF
>TRBD1|TRBV12-3/TRBV12-4|TRBJ1-4|13|NA
TGTGCCAGCAGACCGACAGGGGCCGAAAAACTGTTTTTT
CASRPTGAEKLFF
>NA|TRBV5-1|TRBJ2-5|14|NA
TGCGCCAGCAGCTTTAACTCGGCGCAAGAGACCCAGTACTTC
CASSFNSAQETQYF
>NA|TRBV6-5|TRBJ1-5|18|NA
TGTGCCAGCAGTTACTCGATAGCGATCGTGGCAGTGGCTCAGCCCCAGCATTTT
CASSYSIAIVAVAQPQHF
>NA|TRBV25-1|TRBJ2-3|16|NA
TGTGCCAGCGCCGCGGGTACTGGGGCTGGCACAGATACGCAGTATTTT
CASAAGTGAGTDTQYF
>TRBD2|TRBV12-3/TRBV12-4|TRBJ2-1|17|NA
TGTGCCAGCAGTTTAATTAGCGGGAGGAGTTCCTACAATGAGCAGTTCTTC
CASSLISGRSSYNEQFF
>TRBD1|TRBV6-1|TRBJ1-4|15|many
TGTGCCAGCAGGTCACAGGGGGCAACTAATGAAAAACTGTTTTTT
CASRSQGATNEKLFF
>TRBD1|TRBV12-3/TRBV12-4|TRBJ1-4|17|NA
TGTGCCAGCAGTTTACCGCCACAGGGGGCTCTCAATGAAAAACTGTTTTTT
CASSLPPQGALNEKLFF
>NA|TRBV4-1|TRBJ2-3|15|few
TGCGCCAGCAGCCAAGAGGCGACTACCCCAAGGGAGCAGTATTTT
CASSQEATTPREQYF
>NA|TRBV6-1|TRBJ1-4|15|NA
TGTGCCAGCGCACAACAGCTTACAACTAATGAAAAACTGTTTTTT
CASAQQLTTNEKLFF
>NA|TRBV4-3|TRBJ1-2|17|many
TGCGCCAGCAGCCAAGACCACGGAGGTCGAAGGTTCAATGGCTACACCTTC
CASSQDHGGRRFNGYTF
>NA|TRBV28|TRBJ1-5|13|few
TGTGCCAGCACCCCGGCTTTGGGTTGGCCCCAGCATTTT
CASTPALGWPQHF
>NA|TRBV12-3/TRBV12-4|TRBJ1-1|12|NA
TGTGCCAGCAGGGACTGGGACACTGAAGCTTTCTTT
CASRDWDTEAFF
>NA|TRBV6-1|TRBJ2-3|13|NA
TGTGCCAGCAGGCGGACAGCTACAGATACGCAGTATTTT
CASRRTATDTQYF
>NA|TRBV12-3/TRBV12-4|TRBJ1-1|15|NA
TGTGCCAGCAGTCCGGCCTCAGGGGCTGACACTGAAGCTTTCTTT
CASSPASGADTEAFF
>NA|TRBV20-1|TRBJ1-5|15|NA
TGCAGTGCTAGGGGGCGCAACGGTCTAGGTCAGCCCCAGCATTTT
CSARGRNGLGQPQHF
>NA|TRBV28|TRBJ1-5|15|few
TGTGCCAGCAGATCGTTGGACAGTAACGGGCAGCCCCAGCATTTT
CASRSLDSNGQPQHF
>NA|TRBV12-3/TRBV12-4|TRBJ1-2|12|few
TGTGCCAGCAGTTTAGGGGGGAAAGGCTACACCTTC
CASSLGGKGYTF
>NA|TRBV19|TRBJ1-4|14|many
TGTGCCAGTAGTATCTGGGCGGCTAATGAAAAACTGTTTTTT
CASSIWAANEKLFF
>NA|TRBV5-4|TRBJ1-2|15|NA
TGTGCCACCCAGCCCAAACGGGGGGAAAACTATGGCTACACCTTC
CATQPKRGENYGYTF